This entry concerns a single T cell receptor (beta chain). Per the original methods: Nucleated cell counts were estimated from reference gene primer amplification. Clones were sequenced by immunoSEQ multiplex PCR, and TCRdb holds only the in-frame ones, with some missing. V and J calls and clone size follow that table, whereas D and trimming were derived from the DNA. The sample holds around 200,000 clones, around nine tenths seen once. V lost 4 bases to trimming and J lost 0 bases; unmatched junction nucleotides: 6. Germline lookup yields CDR1 LNHDA and CDR2 SQIVND (reference sequence). This CDR3 is built from 17 residues. These data belong to a study of blood T cell repertoires in COVID-19. Whole-study context: Both acute and convalescent COVID-19 samples were obtained from the United States, Italy and Spain. From T cells, B-cell-depleted T cells, or PBMCs came the material, which was cDNA or gDNA.

The source of this sequence is a man between 18 and 35 years old with active or convalescent COVID-19. The genes are TRBV19 and TRBJ2-6, with 7 bases fitting TRBD1. Sequencing input: peripheral blood. In DNA form, the CDR3 reads TGTGCCAGTAGTACACGACAGGGTTACTCTGGGGCCAACGTCCTGACTTTC. This gives the protein CASSTRQGYSGANVLTF. The complete variable domain, with remaining parts taken from reference TRBV19 and TRBJ2-6, reads DGGITQSPKYLFRKEGQNVTLSCEQNLNHDAMYWYRQDPGQGLRLIYYSQIVNDFQKGDIAEGYSVSREKKESFPLTVTSAQKNPTAFYLCASSTRQGYSGANVLTFGAGSRLTVL.